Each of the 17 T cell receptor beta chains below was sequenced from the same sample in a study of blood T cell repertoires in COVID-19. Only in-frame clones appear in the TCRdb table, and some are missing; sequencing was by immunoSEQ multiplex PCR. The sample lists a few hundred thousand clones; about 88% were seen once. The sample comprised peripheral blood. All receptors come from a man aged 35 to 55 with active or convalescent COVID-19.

The CDR3, as DNA: TGTGCCAGCAGTGATCCCGGGACAGGGGGCGAAGGGGAAAAACTGTTTTTT. This gives the protein CASSDPGTGGEGEKLFF. V and J are TRBV27 and TRBJ1-4, with 12 bases identical to TRBD1. Trimming cost V 5 bases and J 8 bases; bases outside gene matches: 12. The CDR3 consists of 17 residues. The germline gives CDR1 MNHEY, CDR2 SMNVEV (reference sequence).

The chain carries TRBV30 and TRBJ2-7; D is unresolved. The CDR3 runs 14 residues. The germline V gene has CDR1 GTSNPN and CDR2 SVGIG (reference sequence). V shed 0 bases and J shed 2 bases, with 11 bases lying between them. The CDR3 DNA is TGTGCCTGGAGTGTACGTCTGGCCCCCTACGAGCAGTACTTC. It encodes CAWSVRLAPYEQYF.

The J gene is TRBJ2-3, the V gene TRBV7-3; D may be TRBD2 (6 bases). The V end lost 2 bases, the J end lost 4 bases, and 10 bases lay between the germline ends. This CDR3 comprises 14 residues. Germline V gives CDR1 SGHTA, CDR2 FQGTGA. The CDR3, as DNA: TGTGCCAGCAGCTTATTCGGGGGTGCAGATACGCAGTATTTT. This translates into CASSLFGGADTQYF.

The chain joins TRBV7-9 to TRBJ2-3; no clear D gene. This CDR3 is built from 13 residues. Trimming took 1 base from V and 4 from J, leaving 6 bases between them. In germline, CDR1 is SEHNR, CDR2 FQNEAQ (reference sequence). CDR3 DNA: TGTGCCAGCAGCTTAGAGCCCCCAGATACGCAGTATTTT. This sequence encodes CASSLEPPDTQYF.

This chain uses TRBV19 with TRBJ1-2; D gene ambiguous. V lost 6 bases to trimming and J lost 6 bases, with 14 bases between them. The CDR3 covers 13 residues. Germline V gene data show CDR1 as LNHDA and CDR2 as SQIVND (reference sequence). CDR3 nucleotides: TGTGCCAGTAGAGATGGGAGGGCTGATGGCTACACCTTC. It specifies CASRDGRADGYTF.

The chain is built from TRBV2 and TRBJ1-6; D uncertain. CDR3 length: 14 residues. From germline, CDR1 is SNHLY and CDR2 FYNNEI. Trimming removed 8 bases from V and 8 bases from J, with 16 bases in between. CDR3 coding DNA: TGTGCCAGCGCTGGGAGATCGGGCGATTCACCCCTCCACTTT. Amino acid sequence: CASAGRSGDSPLHF.

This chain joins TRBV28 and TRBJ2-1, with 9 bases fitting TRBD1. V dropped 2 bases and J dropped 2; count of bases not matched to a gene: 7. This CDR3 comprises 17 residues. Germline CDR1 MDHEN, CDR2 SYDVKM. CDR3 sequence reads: CASSLTRDRDAYNEQFF. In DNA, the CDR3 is TGTGCCAGCAGTTTAACCCGGGACAGGGATGCCTACAATGAGCAGTTCTTC. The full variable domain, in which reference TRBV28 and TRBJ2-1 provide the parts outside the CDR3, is DVKVTQSSRYLVKRTGEKVFLECVQDMDHENMFWYRQDPGLGLRLIYFSYDVKMKEKGDIPEGYSVSREKKERFSLILESASTNQTSMYLCASSLTRDRDAYNEQFFGPGTRLTVL.

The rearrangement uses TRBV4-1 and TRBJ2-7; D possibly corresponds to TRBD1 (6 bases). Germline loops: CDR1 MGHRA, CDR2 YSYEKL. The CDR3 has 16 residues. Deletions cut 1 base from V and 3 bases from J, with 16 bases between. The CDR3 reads CASSQGGREANYEQYF. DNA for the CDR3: TGCGCCAGCAGCCAAGGGGGGCGTGAGGCCAACTACGAGCAGTACTTC.

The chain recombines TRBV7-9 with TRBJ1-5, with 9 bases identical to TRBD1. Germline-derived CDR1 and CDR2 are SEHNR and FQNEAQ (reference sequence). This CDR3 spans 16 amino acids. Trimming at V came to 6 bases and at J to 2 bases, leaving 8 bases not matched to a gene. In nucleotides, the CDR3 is TGTGCCAGCAGTTTAAACCGGGACAGGGGCAATCAGCCCCAGCATTTT. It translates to CASSLNRDRGNQPQHF.

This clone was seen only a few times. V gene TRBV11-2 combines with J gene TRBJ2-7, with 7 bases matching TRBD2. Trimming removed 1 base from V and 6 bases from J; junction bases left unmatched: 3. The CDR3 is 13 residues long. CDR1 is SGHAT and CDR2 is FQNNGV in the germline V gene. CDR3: CASSLAGGFEQYF. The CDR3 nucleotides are TGTGCCAGCAGCTTAGCGGGAGGCTTCGAGCAGTACTTC.

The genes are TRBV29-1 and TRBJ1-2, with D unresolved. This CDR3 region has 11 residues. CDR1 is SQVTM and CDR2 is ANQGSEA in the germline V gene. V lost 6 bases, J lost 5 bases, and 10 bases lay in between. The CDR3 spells CSVPGLYGYTF. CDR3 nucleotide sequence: TGCAGCGTCCCAGGCCTGTATGGCTACACCTTC.

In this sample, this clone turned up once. CDR3: CASSSEAEALLMNTEAFF. CDR3 bases: TGTGCCAGCAGCTCCGAGGCCGAGGCCCTCCTTATGAACACTGAAGCTTTCTTT. The chain couples TRBV9 to TRBJ1-1; D ambiguous. The CDR3 is made up of 18 amino acids. Per the germline V gene, CDR1 is SGDLS and CDR2 is YYNGEE. V lost 4 bases and J lost 0, with 22 bases in between.

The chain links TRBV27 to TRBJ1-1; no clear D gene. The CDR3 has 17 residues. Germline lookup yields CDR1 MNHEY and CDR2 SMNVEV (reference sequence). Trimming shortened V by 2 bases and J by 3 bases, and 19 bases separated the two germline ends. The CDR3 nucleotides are TGTGCCAGCAGTTTACTCTCTCCCGGTAGCGGGGACACTGAAGCTTTCTTT. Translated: CASSLLSPGSGDTEAFF.

The CDR3: CASSLGTGYGYTF. The CDR3 bases are TGTGCCAGCAGTTTGGGGACAGGCTATGGCTACACCTTC. The V call is TRBV28, the J call TRBJ1-2; 8 positions match TRBD1. V was pared by 3 bases and J by 4 bases, with 1 base of the junction left unmatched. The CDR3 sequence is 13 residues long. Per germline, CDR1 MDHEN and CDR2 SYDVKM.

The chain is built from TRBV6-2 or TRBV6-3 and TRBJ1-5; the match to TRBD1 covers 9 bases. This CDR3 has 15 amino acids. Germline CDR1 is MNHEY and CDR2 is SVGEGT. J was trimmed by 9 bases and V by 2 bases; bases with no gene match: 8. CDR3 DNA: TGTGCCAGCAGTTACGCATACAGGGGGCGAAGGCCCCAGCATTTT. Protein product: CASSYAYRGRRPQHF.

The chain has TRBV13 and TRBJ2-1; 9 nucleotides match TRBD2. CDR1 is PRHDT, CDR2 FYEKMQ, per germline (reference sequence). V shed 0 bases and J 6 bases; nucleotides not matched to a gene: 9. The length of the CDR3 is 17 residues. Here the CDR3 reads CASSLGLSSGEINEQFF. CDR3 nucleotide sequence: TGTGCCAGCAGCTTAGGCCTGTCTAGCGGGGAGATCAATGAGCAGTTCTTC.

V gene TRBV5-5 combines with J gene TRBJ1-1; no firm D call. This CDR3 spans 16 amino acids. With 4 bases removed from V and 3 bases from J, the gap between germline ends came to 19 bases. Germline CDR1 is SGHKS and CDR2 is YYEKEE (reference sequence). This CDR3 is CASSPRPNTGDTEAFF. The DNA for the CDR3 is TGTGCCAGCAGCCCACGACCTAATACGGGAGACACTGAAGCTTTCTTT.